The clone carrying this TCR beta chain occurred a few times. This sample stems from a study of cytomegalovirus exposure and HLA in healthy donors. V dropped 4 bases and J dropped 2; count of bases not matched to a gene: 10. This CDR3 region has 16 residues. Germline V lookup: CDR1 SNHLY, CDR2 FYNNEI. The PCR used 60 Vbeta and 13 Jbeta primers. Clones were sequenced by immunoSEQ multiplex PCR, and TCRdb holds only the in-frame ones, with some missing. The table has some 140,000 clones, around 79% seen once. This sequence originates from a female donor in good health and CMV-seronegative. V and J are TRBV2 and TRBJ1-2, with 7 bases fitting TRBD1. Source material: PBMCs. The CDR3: CASSVGRQGINYGYTF. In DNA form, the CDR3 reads TGTGCCAGCAGTGTGGGGCGACAGGGCATCAACTATGGCTACACCTTC. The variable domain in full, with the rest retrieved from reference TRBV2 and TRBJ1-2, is EPEVTQTPSHQVTQMGQEVILRCVPISNHLYFYWYRQILGQKVEFLVSFYNNEISEKSEIFDDQFSVERPDGSNFTLKIRSTKLEDSAMYFCASSVGRQGINYGYTFGSGTRLTVV.